These T cell receptor beta chains were read from a single sample in a study. Each CDR3 protein gets one entry after TCRdb re-called the 5' RACE reads with MiXCR. The table lists around 52,000 distinct CDR3 sequences, about 28% of them singletons, with under 3.5% in the top ten. Sequenced sample: tumor-infiltrating memory CD4+ T cells sorted from the breast tumor. These receptors were taken from a female donor with breast cancer. Both conserved end residues are trimmed from each CDR3. The order of the fields is CDR3 length, V gene, J gene, CDR3 protein.

>13|TRBV20-1|TRBJ1-1
SARGTGGLNTEAF
>10|TRBV29-1|TRBJ2-7
SGLTGTYEQY
>13|TRBV6-6|TRBJ2-1
ASSYLRGAGNEQF
>10|TRBV6-2/TRBV6-3|TRBJ2-1
ASSRGINEQF
>13|TRBV7-9|TRBJ1-1
ASSFRGAGDTEAF
>16|TRBV5-5|TRBJ2-2
ASSSTVTGGALGGELF
>12|TRBV5-1|TRBJ1-1
ASSLDRPNTEAF
>11|TRBV6-5|TRBJ1-1
ASSYSGDRGAF
>10|TRBV6-6|TRBJ2-1
ASSLTVNEQF
>11|TRBV4-1|TRBJ1-1
ASSQVQGTEAF
>11|TRBV6-5|TRBJ1-6
ATRSSYNSPLH
>15|TRBV7-3|TRBJ2-6
ASSSHARGGGANVLT
>12|TRBV20-1|TRBJ1-1
SARSINGGPEAF
>15|TRBV5-5|TRBJ1-1
ASRVRGQGARWTEAF
>14|TRBV6-5|TRBJ2-7
ASSAASGESSYEQY
>12|TRBV15|TRBJ2-7
ATSGGGDAYEQY
>15|TRBV4-2|TRBJ1-5
ASSREGRGGADQPQH
>15|TRBV5-1|TRBJ1-2
ASSLRVVAGDDYGYT
>13|TRBV7-9|TRBJ2-7
ASSWTGTGVYEQY
>12|TRBV5-1|TRBJ2-2
ASSLVVDTGELF
>14|TRBV9|TRBJ2-3
ASSGQGAGGSDTQY
>10|TRBV7-9|TRBJ1-1
ASSLDHREAF
>13|TRBV5-1|TRBJ2-1
ASSLGAGDYNEQF
>11|TRBV18|TRBJ2-3
ASSPRGADTQY
>13|TRBV7-2|TRBJ2-1
ASSPRLAGKNEQF
>12|TRBV20-1|TRBJ1-4
SATGGSTNEKLF
>9|TRBV29-1|TRBJ2-7
SVIDRYEQY
>12|TRBV5-1|TRBJ2-5
ASSLGQLRETQY
>12|TRBV28|TRBJ1-2
ASQETGANYGYT
>11|TRBV27|TRBJ2-2
ASSLSAVGELF
>12|TRBV5-1|TRBJ1-4
ASSWGTGDEKLF
>13|TRBV6-5|TRBJ1-1
ASSTFPQGLAEAF
>11|TRBV6-5|TRBJ1-2
ANRRGGRDGYT
>13|TRBV4-1|TRBJ2-1
ASSQDSTVGREQF
>11|TRBV5-1|TRBJ2-1
ASSLDRAREQF
>10|TRBV2|TRBJ2-5
ASSRTRETQY
>11|TRBV20-1|TRBJ1-1
SASSYPNTEAF
>11|TRBV20-1|TRBJ1-2
SARDGRTYGYT
>12|TRBV9|TRBJ2-5
ASSVGQQSETQH
>14|TRBV6-5|TRBJ2-7
ASSYTLQGAYGEQY